Shown below are 31 T cell receptor beta chains from a single sample sequenced in a study of blood T cells in healthy people across ages. Alongside a J-beta primer mix, a sample-barcoded 5' primer served in a second PCR lasting 7 to 11 cycles. TCRdb reprocessed the 5' RACE reads via MiXCR and lists one record per CDR3 protein. The sample records about 1.5 million distinct CDR3 sequences, less than 45% being singletons. Sequencing used blood. These receptors all stem from a woman aged 18-30 years in good health.

Note on this clonotype: This may be a read error: a much more frequent sequence differs by one nucleotide. This chain joins TRBV29-1 and TRBJ2-7; TRBD1 matches 9 bases. The ends lost 2 bases at V and 7 bases at J; junction bases unmatched: 9. CDR1 and CDR2 from the germline V gene are SQVTM and ANQGSEA. The CDR3 loop spans 14 amino acids. The CDR3, as DNA: TGCAGCGTTGAAAGGGACAGGGACTACAATGAGCAGTACTTC. Its translation is CSVERDRDYNEQYF.

Remarks on this clonotype: It may be a read error: a sequence one base away is much more abundant. This chain links TRBV10-3 with TRBJ2-3, with D perhaps matching TRBD1 or TRBD2 (5 bases each). CDR3 length equals 15 residues. CDR1 is ENHRY and CDR2 is SYGVKD in the germline V gene. Trimming pared 10 bases from V and 3 bases from J, leaving 20 bases between. In DNA, the CDR3 is TGTGCCACTCAGGGAGCCCCCCCCGAAACAGATACGCAGTATTTT. It encodes CATQGAPPETDTQYF.

This clonotype was recorded at least ten times. CDR3 in DNA: TGTGCCAGCAGCTTGTACTCAACTAACTATGGCTACACCTTC. Its protein product is CASSLYSTNYGYTF. The gene calls are TRBV7-2 and TRBJ1-2, with no clear D. The CDR3 has 14 residues. V lost 3 bases and J lost 0, with 8 bases in between. CDR1 and CDR2 from the germline V gene are SGHTA and FQGNSA.

The CDR3 reads CASSKGPGDTQYF. The CDR3 DNA is TGCGCCAGCAGCAAGGGACCGGGAGATACGCAGTATTTT. The chain joins TRBV5-1 to TRBJ2-3, with D possibly being TRBD1 or TRBD2 (5 bases each). Trimming took off 4 bases at V and 5 bases at J, with 11 bases between the two ends. The germline CDR1 and CDR2 sequences are SGHRS and YFSETQ. The CDR3 is 13 residues long. The whole variable domain, filled in from reference TRBV5-1 and TRBJ2-3, reads KAGVTQTPRYLIKTRGQQVTLSCSPISGHRSVSWYQQTPGQGLQFLFEYFSETQRNKGNFPGRFSGRQFSNSRSEMNVSTLELGDSALYLCASSKGPGDTQYFGPGTRLTVL.

V gene TRBV7-2 combines with J gene TRBJ2-3; unclear D gene. Per the germline V gene, CDR1 is SGHTA and CDR2 is FQGNSA. The CDR3 is made up of 13 amino acids. Deletions cut 7 bases from V and 2 bases from J, with 10 bases between. The CDR3 bases are TGTGCCAGCATCATCCTTAACACAGATACGCAGTATTTT. It encodes CASIILNTDTQYF. Full variable domain (missing parts from reference TRBV7-2 and TRBJ2-3): GAGVSQSPSNKVTEKGKDVELRCDPISGHTALYWYRQSLGQGLEFLIYFQGNSAPDKSGLPSDRFSAERTGGSVSTLTIQRTQQEDSAVYLCASIILNTDTQYFGPGTRLTVL.

The chain combines TRBV6-2 or TRBV6-3 with TRBJ2-2; the match to TRBD1 covers 7 bases. Germline-derived CDR1 and CDR2 are MNHEY and SVGEGT. The length of the CDR3 is 16 residues. V shed 5 bases and J 3 bases; nucleotides not matched to a gene: 9. The CDR3 spells CASSRQGGIYTGELFF. CDR3 bases: TGTGCCAGCAGTCGACAGGGTGGAATTTACACCGGGGAGCTGTTTTTT.

Many counts were recorded for this clonotype. The J gene is TRBJ2-7, the V gene TRBV7-2; unclear D gene. The CDR3 is 13 residues long. V was pared by 5 bases and J by 4 bases, with 12 bases between. Germline V CDR1 and CDR2: SGHTA, FQGNSA. The CDR3 region is CASSLLDRYEQYF. The CDR3 nucleotides read TGTGCCAGCAGCCTATTAGATCGGTACGAGCAGTACTTC.

The chain uses TRBV7-2 and TRBJ1-5; perhaps TRBD1 as D (6 bases). This CDR3 is built from 17 residues. Trimming cost V 2 bases and J 6 bases, with 20 bases left between them. CDR1 is SGHTA, CDR2 FQGNSA, per germline. The DNA for the CDR3 is TGTGCCAGCAGCTTATTTGTCATGCAGGGGTTCGCTCAGCCCCAGCATTTT. As protein: CASSLFVMQGFAQPQHF.

Remarks on this clonotype: One end of the junction varies from germline; a read error may be responsible. The chain is built from TRBV4-3 and TRBJ2-1, with 12 bases identical to TRBD2. Per the germline V gene, CDR1 is LGHNA and CDR2 is YSLEER. CDR3 length: 17 residues. The CDR3 DNA reads TGCGTCAGCAGCCCCGGACTAGCGGGGACGACGTACAATGAGCAGTTCTTC. Encoded protein: CVSSPGLAGTTYNEQFF.

This clonotype is a singleton in its sample. The chain links TRBV3-1 to TRBJ1-4, with 9 bases identical to TRBD1. Trimming removed 6 bases from V and 5 bases from J; junction bases left unmatched: 7. Germline CDR1 is LGHDT and CDR2 is YNNKEL (reference sequence). The CDR3 contains 15 residues. CDR3: CASRPPGQGNEKLFF. In DNA, the CDR3 is TGTGCCAGCAGGCCCCCGGGACAGGGAAATGAAAAACTGTTTTTT.

The genes are TRBV7-8 and TRBJ2-1; D remains ambiguous. The tail of the sequence fits TRBJ2-7 better, so the J call may be wrong. The CDR3 extends over 12 amino acids. Germline V gives CDR1 SGHVS, CDR2 FQNEAQ. This CDR3 is CASSPLAHEQYF. In nucleotides, the CDR3 is TGTGCCAGCAGCCCCCTGGCGCATGAGCAGTACTTC.

Only one count was recorded for this clonotype. The V gene is TRBV7-9, the J gene TRBJ2-5; 14 bases line up with TRBD2. The DNA end is a closer match to TRBJ2-7, so the J assignment may be wrong. The germline V gene has CDR1 SEHNR and CDR2 FQNEAQ (reference sequence). The CDR3 spans 19 residues. The CDR3 protein is CASSPRLAGGPRDPYEQYF. For the CDR3, the DNA is TGTGCCAGCAGCCCCCGACTAGCGGGAGGGCCGAGAGACCCATACGAGCAGTACTTC.

A word on this clonotype: An end of the junction differs from the germline gene, which may be a read error. This chain joins TRBV7-2 and TRBJ2-6; the D gene could be TRBD1 or TRBD2 (5 bases each). The germline gives CDR1 SGHTA, CDR2 FQGNSA. The CDR3 contains 14 residues. The CDR3: CASSTRVGADVLTF. The CDR3 nucleotides read TGTGCCAGCAGCACAAGGGTCGGGGCCGACGTCCTGACTTTC.

This clonotype was recorded a few times. The chain joins TRBV5-1 to TRBJ1-6, with unresolved D. Trimming removed 4 bases from V and 11 bases from J, with 16 bases in between. Germline values: CDR1 SGHRS, CDR2 YFSETQ. The CDR3 covers 14 residues. CDR3 region: CASSPVGVEAPLHF. CDR3 sequence (DNA): TGCGCCAGCAGCCCGGTCGGGGTTGAGGCACCCCTCCACTTT.

This chain connects TRBV7-8 to TRBJ2-4, with 8 bases matching TRBD2. This CDR3 is 15 amino acids long. In germline, CDR1 is SGHVS, CDR2 FQNEAQ. V lost 2 bases, J lost 13 bases, and 13 bases stayed unmatched. CDR3 nucleotide sequence: TGTGCCAGCAGCTTATACGGGACTAGGAGTGATGAGCAGTACTTC. Translated: CASSLYGTRSDEQYF.

This clonotype was found a few times. The chain combines TRBV12-3 or TRBV12-4 with TRBJ2-1; 7 bases align to TRBD1. V shed 5 bases, J shed 0 bases, and the junction held 7 bases outside the gene matches. This CDR3 is built from 16 residues. The CDR3 region has the DNA TGTGCCAGCAGTAGGGGACAGTTTTTCTCCTACAATGAGCAGTTCTTC. The encoded protein is CASSRGQFFSYNEQFF.

The chain recombines TRBV5-1 with TRBJ2-7; either TRBD1 or TRBD2 may fit D (5 bases each). Trimming stripped 4 bases from V and 1 base from J, with 18 bases between. The CDR3 runs to 16 residues. The germline V gene has CDR1 SGHRS and CDR2 YFSETQ. CDR3 nucleotides: TGCGCCAGCAGCCTAATTACCGGGACCTTTTCCTACGAGCAGTACTTC. It translates to CASSLITGTFSYEQYF. The variable domain in full, completed from reference TRBV5-1 and TRBJ2-7, reads KAGVTQTPRYLIKTRGQQVTLSCSPISGHRSVSWYQQTPGQGLQFLFEYFSETQRNKGNFPGRFSGRQFSNSRSEMNVSTLELGDSALYLCASSLITGTFSYEQYFGPGTRLTVT.

This clonotype was picked up one time. The gene calls are TRBV28 and TRBJ1-1, with D possibly being TRBD1 (5 bases). V was pared by 6 bases and J by 5 bases, with 13 bases between. The germline CDR1 and CDR2 sequences are MDHEN and SYDVKM. The CDR3 has 13 residues. CDR3 nucleotide sequence: TGTGCCAGCAGGGGAGCGGGGGGAACTGAAGCTTTCTTT. This gives the protein CASRGAGGTEAFF.

In this sample, this clonotype turned up once. V gene TRBV20-1 combines with J gene TRBJ1-2, with D tentatively TRBD1 (5 bases). Looked up from germline, CDR1 is DFQATT and CDR2 is SNEGSKA (reference sequence). The ends were cut back, 2 bases at V and 8 bases at J, with 18 bases in the middle. The CDR3 is 14 residues long. CDR3 region: CSARRAGASSGYTF. For the CDR3, the DNA is TGCAGTGCTAGACGTGCCGGGGCCTCATCGGGCTACACCTTC.

The chain combines TRBV7-8 with TRBJ2-3; 9 nucleotides align to TRBD2. Unmatched junction bases numbered 10, after V lost 4 bases and J lost 5 bases. CDR3 length: 16 residues. In germline, CDR1 is SGHVS, CDR2 FQNEAQ. Written as DNA, the CDR3 is TGTGCCAGCAGCTCAGCGGGCGGCGGGAGGGGAGATACGCAGTATTTT. This gives the protein CASSSAGGGRGDTQYF.

Points on this clonotype: A junction end diverges from the germline sequence, so it may reflect a read error. This chain joins TRBV6-5 and TRBJ2-3; D gene ambiguous. This CDR3 region has 12 residues. Germline V gene lookup returns CDR1 MNHEY and CDR2 SVGAGI. The CDR3 reads CASSYGTDMQYF. CDR3 in DNA: TGTGCCAGCAGTTACGGTACAGATATGCAGTATTTT.

This clonotype was detected many times. The gene calls are TRBV29-1 and TRBJ2-7; 7 positions agree with TRBD1. Unmatched junction bases numbered 8, after V lost 7 bases and J lost 2 bases. Germline V gene data show CDR1 as SQVTM and CDR2 as ANQGSEA. The CDR3 loop spans 13 amino acids. The CDR3 loop is CSAADREPYEQYF. In DNA form, the CDR3 reads TGCAGCGCCGCCGACAGGGAGCCCTACGAGCAGTACTTC.

This clonotype was picked up a small number of times. The chain has TRBV6-5 and TRBJ1-2, with no clear D. V lost 0 bases to trimming and J lost 10 bases, with 12 bases between them. The CDR3 is 13 amino acids. The germline CDR1 and CDR2 sequences are MNHEY and SVGAGI. The CDR3 protein is CASSYSESVFYTF. Written as DNA, the CDR3 is TGTGCCAGCAGTTACTCGGAATCAGTCTTCTACACCTTC.

The chain couples TRBV4-2 to TRBJ2-1, with D tentatively TRBD2 (6 bases). The CDR3 is made up of 15 amino acids. V was clipped by 0 bases and J by 10 bases, with 16 bases between them. Germline lookup yields CDR1 LGHNA and CDR2 YNFKEQ. In DNA form, the CDR3 reads TGTGCCAGCAGCCAAGATCCCGGGACGGGGGTCGAGCAGTTCTTC. Its translation is CASSQDPGTGVEQFF.

The chain combines TRBV6-2 or TRBV6-3 with TRBJ2-3; D gene ambiguous. Looked up from germline, CDR1 is MNHEY and CDR2 is SVGEGT. Trimming stripped 2 bases from V and 3 bases from J, with 12 bases between. CDR3 length: 15 residues. DNA for the CDR3: TGTGCCAGCAGTTACGGTGACGAAGGAACAGATACGCAGTATTTT. Protein sequence: CASSYGDEGTDTQYF.

This clonotype was counted between two and nine times. This rearrangement joins TRBV20-1 to TRBJ2-7; TRBD2 matches 7 bases. The end of the DNA aligns better with TRBJ2-5, so the J call may be wrong. The CDR3 is 15 amino acids. Germline V lookup: CDR1 DFQATT, CDR2 SNEGSKA (reference sequence). CDR3 sequence: CSARDFAGVWETQYF. The CDR3 DNA is TGCAGTGCTAGAGATTTCGCGGGAGTATGGGAGACCCAGTACTTC.

The chain recombines TRBV20-1 with TRBJ1-1; 7 bases are a match to TRBD1. The germline CDR1 and CDR2 sequences are DFQATT and SNEGSKA (reference sequence). The CDR3 has 15 residues. V shed 0 bases, J shed 1 base, and the junction held 5 bases outside the gene matches. DNA for the CDR3: TGCAGTGCTAGAGATTGGGGGACAGCGAACACTGAAGCTTTCTTT. Amino acids: CSARDWGTANTEAFF.

The chain combines TRBV10-3 with TRBJ2-7; 8 bases agree with TRBD1. V was pared by 8 bases and J by 2 bases, with 5 bases of the junction left unmatched. Germline V gene lookup returns CDR1 ENHRY and CDR2 SYGVKD. The CDR3 length is 13 residues. The CDR3 nucleotides read TGTGCCATCCGGGACAGGATAACCTACGAGCAGTACTTC. Its translation is CAIRDRITYEQYF.

On this clonotype: A much bigger clone sits one base away, suggesting this may be a read error. J is TRBJ2-1 and V is TRBV6-5; D gene uncertain. This CDR3 is 11 amino acids long. Looked up from germline, CDR1 is MNHEY and CDR2 is SVGAGI. Trimming took off 10 bases at V and 5 bases at J, with 9 bases between the two ends. Here the CDR3 reads CANNLNNEQFF. CDR3 nucleotides: TGTGCCAACAATCTAAACAATGAGCAGTTCTTC.

The V gene is TRBV7-9, the J gene TRBJ2-7; 12 bases match TRBD2. V trimming: 4 bases; J trimming: 5 bases; junction bases outside the gene matches: 9. From germline, CDR1 is SEHNR and CDR2 FQNEAQ (reference sequence). The CDR3 is 16 amino acids. CDR3 loop: CASSSLTSGSIDEQYF. CDR3 nucleotide sequence: TGTGCCAGCAGCTCTCTGACTAGCGGGAGTATCGACGAGCAGTACTTC.

This clonotype showed up just a few times. The J gene is TRBJ2-3, the V gene TRBV5-1; unclear D gene. The V end lost 0 bases, the J end lost 6 bases, and 11 bases lay between the germline ends. CDR1 is SGHRS and CDR2 is YFSETQ in the germline V gene. The CDR3 runs 14 residues. The CDR3 DNA sequence: TGCGCCAGCAGCTTGGGTCAGAAGTGGGATACGCAGTATTTT. Translated, it gives CASSLGQKWDTQYF.